Here is one T cell receptor (beta chain) with its context. The listed genes are named as in mouse. The read terminates 1 residue ahead of where the CDR3 ends, so the germline J gene completes it. The data belong to a study of tissue T cells after allogeneic stem cell transplantation. The germline gives CDR1 SNHLY, CDR2 FYNGKV (reference sequence). The CDR3 is 14 residues long. J lost 6 bases, V lost 5 bases, and 2 bases had no gene match. Assay: immunoSEQ multiplex PCR; the TCRdb copy retains only in-frame clones and omits some. The sample carries more than 45,000 clones, around 70% recorded once. The source of this sequence is a pool of C57BL/6 mice in good health. The sample was sorted cells pooled from one or two spleens. This chain joins TRBV3 and TRBJ2-1; 12 bases align to TRBD2. The covered CDR3 bases are TGTGCCAGCAGCCGGGACTGGGGGGTTGCTGAGCAGTTC. It translates to CASSRDWGVAEQF. The complete CDR3 sequence is CASSRDWGVAEQFF.